This T cell receptor beta chain was identified during a study of neoadjuvant anti-PD-1 for oral cavity cancer. Assay: immunoSEQ multiplex PCR; the TCRdb copy retains only in-frame clones and omits some. The data hold about 13,000 clones, with about 73% observed a single time. Per germline, CDR1 SEHNR and CDR2 FQNEAQ (reference sequence). The CDR3 length is 16 residues. V dropped 6 bases and J dropped 2 bases, with 19 bases sitting between them. Documented time point: after neoadjuvant nivolumab, at surgical resection. The rearrangement joins TRBV7-9 to TRBJ2-5; D tentatively reads TRBD1 or TRBD2 (5 bases each). Sequencing was performed on PBMCs, taken after nivolumab (anti-PD-1) treatment. The receptor comes from a person between 40 and 85 years old with oral cavity squamous cell carcinoma. CDR3: CASSISGTHPQETQYF. CDR3 DNA sequence: TGTGCCAGCAGTATATCCGGGACCCACCCGCAAGAGACCCAGTACTTC.